This T cell receptor (beta chain) is from a study of T cells in Graves' hyperthyroidism and ophthalmopathy (dated by TCRdb to between 2018 and 2020). Some background on the complete study: Peripheral blood was collected at initial diagnosis, before any treatment. Once sampling was done, hyperthyroidism patients were given methimazole at a starting dose of 30 mg daily, whereas ophthalmopathy patients were given high-dose intravenous methylprednisolone. The study also compared thyroid tissue and blood T-cell repertoires from a handful of Graves' hyperthyroidism patients. An independent validation cohort of 18 to 20 hyperthyroidism patients and approximately 15 patients who later progressed to ophthalmopathy tested prospective prediction of ophthalmopathy. The approximately 95 discovery patients were divided at random into training and test sets in a 7:3 ratio. The paper describes TCR Vbeta CDR3 sequencing of about 140 peripheral blood samples, made up of 43 ophthalmopathy patients, 70 to 80 hyperthyroidism patients and 17 progressor patients. TCR V-J signatures able to tell the groups apart were searched for in a discovery cohort of 95 to 100 patients, of whom under 45 had Graves' ophthalmopathy and some 60 had stable Graves' hyperthyroidism.

Concerning this clonotype itself: Its antigen has not been determined. Base qualities are not at hand, and no much larger clone is one base apart.

Hyperthyroidism patients were newly diagnosed, with disease duration under 2 months, and aged 18 to 65 years. Patients with uncontrolled infections, other autoimmune diseases, pregnancy or lactation were excluded. Diagnoses were established on the basis of clinical symptoms, serum thyroxine and TRAb, thyroid ultrasound, and orbital computed tomography. For progressor patients, blood was drawn at the first diagnosis of hyperthyroidism, before any ophthalmopathy symptoms had appeared. PBMCs were separated from 8 to 10 ml of fresh peripheral blood using Ficoll-Paque density gradient centrifugation. Progressor patients were first diagnosed with Graves' hyperthyroidism and then developed ophthalmopathy during follow-up. Trizol reagent was used to extract total RNA, and RNA quality was then checked on an Agilent 2100 Bioanalyzer. Amplification of TCR beta CDR3 regions was carried out from RNA transcripts. A first-round RT-PCR of the TCR CDR3 used the HTBI primer set with the Qiagen OneStep RT-PCR kit. A second multiplex PCR round built the libraries, followed by size selection and purification. Sequencing of the libraries was done on an Illumina HiSeq2000 using paired-end 100 bp reads. The original pipeline was this. SOAPnuke was used to process the raw data, throwing out any read that contained adapters or uncalled bases, had a mean Phred below 15, or lacked an exact constant-primer or identifier match. COPE v1.2.5 was used to merge the high-quality paired reads, and each unique nucleotide sequence was defined as a clonotype. Clonotypes were aligned to IMGT TRBV, TRBD and TRBJ reference segments using MiTCR v1.1. Only V-J combinations with frequency above 0.0001, covering 98% to 99.2% of repertoires, were analysed. A TCS score was defined as the ratio between F50 (clonal expansion) and ExV (chaos), using BLOSUM62-based TCRdist between CDR3 peptides within each V-J. Welch's t-statistics and random forest reduced fewer than 600 V-J features to some 14, which were used in a naive Bayes classifier (R e1071). The public reads were quality trimmed at Q25 with fastp and then assembled into clones with MiXCR by TCRdb, keeping productive beta chains. Every CDR3 protein is listed once, alongside the most common genes and DNA of its rows. TCRdb, not the authors, supplied the V and J calls. Recorded for this sample are roughly 500,000 distinct CDR3 sequences; roughly 14% of them occurred a single time. Clones ranked in the top ten supply more than 4.5% of the sample.

There are 14 amino acids in the CDR3, from cysteine to phenylalanine inclusive. Here the CDR3 DNA is all that survives: 42 bases in frame from base 1. From the germline V gene (reference sequence), CDR1 is LNHDA and CDR2 is SQIVND. V and J are truncated by 9 bases and 6 bases respectively, leaving an intervening sequence of 18 bases. Study-wide findings and limitations: Most expanded thyroid clonotypes (frequency above 0.001) were also found in blood, which suggests that blood repertoires may mirror thyroid immune responses. No statistical method was used to fix the sample size in advance, and group allocation was not hidden from the investigators. During validation, the model predicted progression to ophthalmopathy a median of around 7 months ahead of onset, with roughly 65% sensitivity and 72% to 80% specificity. A model built on a 13 V-J signature distinguished ophthalmopathy from stable hyperthyroidism, reaching about 88% sensitivity and under 84% specificity in cross-validation and 80%/75% in testing.

Source material: blood. The chain is made from TRBV19 and TRBJ1-5; no D segment can be confidently identified. This sequence was found in a woman aged 25 to 45 with Graves' hyperthyroidism that later progressed to Graves' ophthalmopathy. The CDR3 region: CARTGLQMGQPQHF. The DNA is TGTGCCAGGACCGGGCTTCAGATGGGTCAGCCCCAGCATTTT.